Listed below are T cell receptor beta chains from one sample, sequenced in a study of glioma-infiltrating T cells. TCRdb analysed the multiplex PCR reads with MiXCR anew, one entry per CDR3 protein. This table holds about 89,000 distinct CDR3 sequences, about 23% found once. Source material: glioma tissue, nonneoplastic brain tissue, or PBMCs (not recorded which). These receptors all come from a human donor with low-grade glioma or glioblastoma, undergoing nonglioma brain surgery, or in good health (not recorded which). CDR3s include the opening cysteine and the closing phenylalanine or tryptophan. D genes are given only for firm matches. Part of the rows lack a size; the others show once, few, many or a class for expanded clones.

>TRBJ1-5|.|TRBV18|many
CASSSSEGNQPQHF
TGTGCCAGCTCCTCTTCGGAGGGGAATCAGCCCCAGCATTTT
>TRBJ2-1|TRBD2|TRBV6-2/TRBV6-3|many
CASRPAAGGYNEQFF
TGTGCCAGCAGACCCGCGGCGGGGGGGTACAATGAGCAGTTCTTC
>TRBJ1-5|.|TRBV20-1|many
CSARAGNSNQPQHF
TGCAGTGCTAGAGCCGGGAATAGCAATCAGCCCCAGCATTTT
>TRBJ1-1|.|TRBV18|many
CASSQSGHPNTEAFF
TGTGCCAGCTCACAATCGGGACACCCGAACACTGAAGCTTTCTTT
>TRBJ2-3|.|TRBV10-3|many
CAISEGQSDTQYF
TGTGCCATCAGTGAAGGACAGTCGGATACGCAGTATTTT
>TRBJ2-1|TRBD2|TRBV4-1|.
CASSQERGLAGLGSYNEQFF
TGCGCCAGCAGCCAAGAAAGGGGACTAGCGGGACTCGGATCCTACAATGAGCAGTTCTTC
>TRBJ2-3|TRBD1|TRBV20-1|many
CSGRQGAVTDTQYF
TGCAGTGGGAGGCAGGGGGCGGTAACAGATACGCAGTATTTT
>TRBJ1-2|.|TRBV5-1|.
CASSLKGEDLNYGYTF
TGCGCCAGCAGCTTGAAAGGGGAAGACCTTAACTATGGCTACACCTTC
>TRBJ2-3|.|TRBV6-2/TRBV6-3|.
CASGGGGPKYF
TGTGCCAGCGGGGGCGGGGGTCCCAAGTATTTT
>TRBJ1-5|TRBD1|TRBV20-1|many
CSATDRVGNQPQHF
TGCAGTGCTACCGACAGGGTGGGCAATCAGCCCCAGCATTTT
>TRBJ2-1|TRBD2|TRBV7-7|.
CAISLGAGGSYNEQFF
TGTGCCATCAGCTTAGGAGCGGGAGGGTCCTACAATGAGCAGTTCTTC
>TRBJ1-1|.|TRBV20-1|many
CMARGLTEAFF
TGCATGGCACGGGGTTTGACTGAAGCTTTCTTT
>TRBJ2-6|.|TRBV12-3/TRBV12-4|.
CASSGLTGANVLTF
TGTGCCAGCAGTGGCCTTACTGGGGCCAACGTCCTGACTTTC
>TRBJ1-2|.|TRBV2|many
CASRDLQGAYGYTF
TGTGCCAGCAGAGACCTACAGGGTGCCTATGGCTACACCTTC
>TRBJ1-1|.|TRBV4-1|many
CASSQDGSGGTEAFF
TGCGCCAGCAGCCAAGATGGGAGTGGCGGCACTGAAGCTTTCTTT
>TRBJ1-1|.|TRBV6-6|many
CASSYGETEAFF
TGTGCCAGCAGTTACGGGGAAACTGAAGCTTTCTTT
>TRBJ2-7|TRBD2|TRBV11-2|.
CASSLGRGGKQYF
TGTGCCAGCAGCTTAGGTCGGGGGGGAAAGCAGTACTTC
>TRBJ2-1|TRBD2|TRBV19|few
CASSTRGTTYNEQFF
TGTGCCAGTAGTACCCGCGGGACTACCTACAATGAGCAGTTCTTC
>TRBJ1-1|TRBD1|TRBV6-1|many
CASSRLGTGATEAFF
TGTGCCAGCAGTAGACTAGGGACAGGGGCCACTGAAGCTTTCTTT
>TRBJ1-1|.|TRBV10-3|many
CATGPGNGAFF
TGTGCCACCGGGCCCGGGAATGGAGCTTTCTTT
>TRBJ2-1|TRBD2|TRBV2|many
CASSVQLAGAENEQFF
TGTGCCAGCAGTGTCCAACTAGCGGGGGCCGAGAATGAGCAGTTCTTC
>TRBJ1-1|.|TRBV19|many
CASRDEGRLNTEAFF
TGTGCCAGTAGGGACGAGGGGCGACTGAACACTGAAGCTTTCTTT
>TRBJ1-1|TRBD1|TRBV18|many
CASSRDRGRNTEAFF
TGTGCCAGCTCACGCGACAGGGGCCGGAACACTGAAGCTTTCTTT
>TRBJ2-7|TRBD1|TRBV2|many
CASTRGQGSYEQYF
TGTGCCAGCACCAGGGGACAGGGATCCTACGAGCAGTACTTC
>TRBJ1-5|TRBD1|TRBV2|few
CASRDGQAKNQPQHF
TGTGCCAGCAGGGACGGACAGGCGAAAAATCAGCCCCAGCATTTT
>TRBJ1-5|TRBD1|TRBV27|medium-sized
CASRQGSQPQHF
TGTGCCAGTAGACAGGGTAGCCAGCCCCAGCATTTT
>TRBJ2-7|.|TRBV29-1|.
CSAMDSSYEQYF
TGCAGCGCTATGGACAGCTCCTACGAGCAGTACTTC
>TRBJ2-7|.|TRBV12-3/TRBV12-4|.
CASSQDSRKQYF
TGTGCCAGCAGCCAGGACAGCCGCAAGCAGTACTTC
>TRBJ2-1|.|TRBV6-2/TRBV6-3|many
CASSPTSNEQFF
TGTGCCAGCAGCCCCACTTCCAATGAGCAGTTCTTC
>TRBJ1-2|.|TRBV4-2|.
CASSQDNSANYGYTF
TGTGCCAGCAGCCAGGACAATTCCGCTAACTATGGCTACACCTTC
>TRBJ2-1|TRBD2|TRBV4-1|many
CASSQGGRGGQRGEQFF
TGCGCCAGCAGCCAAGGCGGGCGGGGGGGCCAGAGGGGTGAGCAGTTCTTC
>TRBJ2-6|.|TRBV30|.
CAWSVGGIGANVLTF
TGTGCCTGGAGTGTAGGAGGAATCGGGGCCAACGTCCTGACTTTC
>TRBJ2-7|TRBD2|TRBV19|.
CATAETSVSYEQYF
TGTGCCACCGCCGAGACTAGCGTCTCCTACGAGCAGTACTTC
>TRBJ1-2|TRBD1|TRBV7-2|many
CASREGQGFYGYTF
TGCGCCAGCAGAGAAGGACAGGGCTTCTATGGCTACACCTTC
>TRBJ2-7|.|TRBV12-3/TRBV12-4|.
CASSLEGGPNYEQYF
TGTGCCAGCAGTCTGGAGGGGGGGCCGAACTACGAGCAGTACTTC
>TRBJ2-1|.|TRBV4-2|few
CASSTRRGGPGEQFF
TGTGCCAGCAGCACTCGCAGGGGGGGGCCTGGTGAGCAGTTCTTC
>TRBJ2-2|TRBD1|TRBV6-1|many
CASRVDRGHTGELFF
TGTGCCAGCAGGGTGGACAGGGGGCACACCGGGGAGCTGTTTTTT
>TRBJ2-1|TRBD2|TRBV6-1|many
CASRSALGLAGGDEQFF
TGTGCCAGCAGGTCTGCCTTGGGACTAGCGGGGGGCGATGAGCAGTTCTTC
>TRBJ1-2|.|TRBV29-1|.
CSVEVSNYGYTF
TGCAGCGTTGAAGTTAGTAACTATGGCTACACCTTC
>TRBJ2-7|TRBD1|TRBV20-1|many
CSAEPGQGSYEQYF
TGCAGTGCGGAACCGGGACAGGGCTCCTACGAGCAGTACTTC
>TRBJ2-7|TRBD1|TRBV10-3|few
CAISESGTGNHEQYF
TGTGCCATCAGTGAGTCCGGGACAGGGAATCACGAGCAGTACTTC
>TRBJ2-1|.|TRBV2|.
CASYSEGLYEQFF
TGTGCCAGCTATTCGGAGGGGCTTTATGAGCAGTTCTTC
>TRBJ2-1|TRBD2|TRBV6-1|many
CASSPGLADEQFF
TGTGCCAGCAGTCCGGGACTAGCCGATGAGCAGTTCTTC
>TRBJ1-2|TRBD1|TRBV18|once
CASSPLSGTGVRGYTF
TGTGCCAGCTCACCACTTTCCGGGACAGGGGTTCGAGGCTACACCTTC
>TRBJ2-1|.|TRBV13|few
CASSPGSSYNEQFF
TGTGCCAGCAGCCCCGGTAGCTCCTACAATGAGCAGTTCTTC
>TRBJ1-3|.|TRBV2|many
CASTRPSSGNTIYF
TGTGCCAGCACTAGGCCGAGCTCTGGAAACACCATATATTTT
>TRBJ1-1|.|TRBV6-6|many
CASSYPRREGGAFF
TGTGCCAGCAGTTACCCTAGAAGGGAAGGGGGAGCTTTCTTT
>TRBJ2-1|.|TRBV3-1|.
CASSQARRIHEQFF
TGTGCCAGCAGCCAAGCGAGGAGGATCCATGAGCAGTTCTTC
>TRBJ1-2|.|TRBV7-2|many
CASRLTEGGYTF
TGTGCCAGCAGGTTGACAGAGGGGGGCTACACCTTC
>TRBJ2-3|.|TRBV29-1|many
CSVGTNYADTQYF
TGCAGCGTTGGCACGAACTACGCAGATACGCAGTATTTT
>TRBJ1-5|.|TRBV2|few
CASSAGAPGNQPQHF
TGTGCCAGCAGTGCAGGGGCTCCCGGTAATCAGCCCCAGCATTTT
>TRBJ1-5|.|TRBV12-5|many
CASGLGNQPQHF
TGTGCTAGTGGTTTGGGAAATCAGCCCCAGCATTTT
>TRBJ1-1|.|TRBV6-6|many
CASSYWDKFPNTEAFF
TGTGCCAGCAGTTACTGGGACAAATTTCCGAACACTGAAGCTTTCTTT
>TRBJ2-1|TRBD1|TRBV20-1|many
CSVRPGQTYNEQFF
TGCAGTGTGCGTCCGGGACAGACGTACAATGAGCAGTTCTTC
>TRBJ2-7|.|TRBV20-1|many
CSATKAGLGEQYF
TGCAGTGCCACAAAGGCAGGTCTAGGCGAGCAGTACTTC